A single sample gave rise to the 26 T cell receptor beta chains below, sequenced in a study of cytomegalovirus exposure and HLA in healthy donors. PCR employed 60 Vbeta and 13 Jbeta primers. Profiling relied on immunoSEQ multiplex PCR, and the TCRdb table lists in-frame clones only, not all of them. This sample yields about 170,000 clones, of which about 85% are seen a single time; less than 2.5% belongs to the top ten. Sequenced input: PBMCs. The origin of the receptors is a man aged 18 to 30 in good health and CMV-seropositive.

The chain joins TRBV18 to TRBJ1-1; 11 positions agree with TRBD1. The germline CDR1 and CDR2 sequences are KGHSH and LQKENI. The CDR3 runs 14 residues. V shed 2 bases, J shed 7 bases, and the junction held 3 bases outside the gene matches. The CDR3 region is CASSPRGQGVEAFF. The CDR3 nucleotides are TGTGCCAGCTCACCAAGGGGACAGGGGGTTGAAGCTTTCTTT.

J is TRBJ2-2 and V is TRBV11-3, with a possible D match to TRBD1 (6 bases). V was pared by 6 bases and J by 5 bases, with 16 bases between. The germline gives CDR1 SGHNT, CDR2 YENEEA. The CDR3 runs 15 residues. The CDR3 DNA reads TGTGCCAGCAGGTTTTACAGGGATGGTACCGGGGAGCTGTTTTTT. Its translation is CASRFYRDGTGELFF.

The V and J genes are TRBV11-2 and TRBJ2-1, with 9 bases lining up with TRBD1. This CDR3 is built from 17 residues. V lost 5 bases and J lost 3; bases outside the gene matches: 11. CDR1 SGHAT and CDR2 FQNNGV come from the germline V gene. The CDR3 sequence is CASSPRPGQGGYNEQFF. DNA of the CDR3: TGTGCCAGCAGCCCCCGTCCGGGACAGGGAGGCTACAATGAGCAGTTCTTC.

The gene calls are TRBV12-5 and TRBJ1-5; no firm D call. The CDR3 runs to 13 residues. The germline V and J ends were trimmed by 6 bases and 0 bases, with 6 bases remaining between them. CDR1 and CDR2 from the germline V gene are LGHNT and FRNRAP. In DNA, the CDR3 is TGTGCTAGTGGCCTGTATAGCAATCAGCCCCAGCATTTT. This sequence encodes CASGLYSNQPQHF.

The chain couples TRBV7-3 to TRBJ2-1, with D perhaps matching TRBD1 (5 bases). Germline loops: CDR1 SGHTA, CDR2 FQGTGA. Trimming pared 4 bases from V and 5 bases from J, leaving 18 bases between. The CDR3 consists of 16 residues. In nucleotides, the CDR3 is TGTGCCAGCAGCTCCAATCTGGGCAGGGCGAACAATGAGCAGTTCTTC. This gives the protein CASSSNLGRANNEQFF.

As concerns this clone: One end of the junction varies from germline; a read error may be responsible. This rearrangement joins TRBV15 to TRBJ2-6, with D possibly TRBD1 on 5 matching bases. The CDR3 runs to 19 residues. The germline V gene encodes CDR1 LNHNV and CDR2 YYDKDF (reference sequence). The CDR3 coding sequence is TGTGCCACCAGCGCCCCACAGAAGGGCCTTAGCTCTGGGGCCAACGGCCTGACTTTC. Amino acid sequence: CATSAPQKGLSSGANGLTF.

This clone showed up just once. The V gene is TRBV5-1, the J gene TRBJ2-7; TRBD2 matches 9 bases. CDR1 is SGHRS, CDR2 YFSETQ, per germline. This CDR3 comprises 16 residues. Trimming removed 2 bases from V and 3 bases from J; junction bases left unmatched: 9. CDR3 sequence reads: CASSLLTSGDNYEQYF. The CDR3 coding sequence is TGCGCCAGCAGCTTACTGACTAGCGGAGATAACTACGAGCAGTACTTC. The variable domain in full, completed from reference TRBV5-1 and TRBJ2-7, reads KAGVTQTPRYLIKTRGQQVTLSCSPISGHRSVSWYQQTPGQGLQFLFEYFSETQRNKGNFPGRFSGRQFSNSRSEMNVSTLELGDSALYLCASSLLTSGDNYEQYFGPGTRLTVT.

The chain carries TRBV19 and TRBJ1-1; D perhaps matches TRBD1 (5 bases). Trimming pared 8 bases from V and 0 bases from J, leaving 10 bases between. The germline V gene has CDR1 LNHDA and CDR2 SQIVND (reference sequence). The CDR3 has 13 amino acids. CDR3 region: CASGKGVNTEAFF. CDR3 nucleotide sequence: TGTGCCAGTGGAAAAGGGGTGAACACTGAAGCTTTCTTT.

This sequence joins TRBV10-1 and TRBJ2-3; D is uncertain. The ends were cut back, 5 bases at V and 2 bases at J, with 20 bases in the middle. In germline, CDR1 is WNHNN, CDR2 SYGVQD (reference sequence). The CDR3 length is 17 residues. In DNA, the CDR3 is TGCGCCAGCAGTCCCCAGCCGACTTACCAGTCCACAGATACGCAGTATTTT. Translation: CASSPQPTYQSTDTQYF.

V gene TRBV6-1 combines with J gene TRBJ2-1, with 11 bases fitting TRBD1. Trimming cost V 10 bases and J 7 bases; bases outside gene matches: 6. Germline CDR1 MNHNS, CDR2 SASEGT. CDR3 length: 13 amino acids. The CDR3 region is CAIRDRGRNEQFF. CDR3 bases: TGTGCCATCCGGGACAGGGGGAGGAATGAGCAGTTCTTC.

CDR3 coding DNA: TGTGCCAGTAGTATGGAGCCAGGGGAAGTGGTCAATCAGCCCCAGCATTTT. Translating it yields CASSMEPGEVVNQPQHF. The V gene is TRBV19, the J gene TRBJ1-5; TRBD1 might be the D (6 bases). The germline V and J ends were trimmed by 3 bases and 3 bases, with 18 bases remaining between them. CDR3 length: 17 residues. Germline V gene data show CDR1 as LNHDA and CDR2 as SQIVND (reference sequence).

The chain combines TRBV6-6 with TRBJ1-2; no firm D call. Trimming removed 6 bases from V and 2 bases from J, with 7 bases in between. Germline lookup yields CDR1 MNHNY and CDR2 SVGAGI (reference sequence). This CDR3 has 12 amino acids. Here the CDR3 reads CASSLQNYGYTF. The CDR3 region has the DNA TGTGCCAGCAGCCTTCAGAACTATGGCTACACCTTC.

This clone came up once. This chain's CDR3 is CASSIHALSTEAFF. The CDR3 bases are TGTGCCAGTAGTATTCACGCATTGAGCACTGAAGCTTTCTTT. The V call is TRBV19, the J call TRBJ1-1; D is ambiguous. This CDR3 contains 14 residues. Germline V gives CDR1 LNHDA, CDR2 SQIVND (reference sequence). Deletions cut 3 bases from V and 4 bases from J, with 12 bases between.

The rearrangement joins TRBV6-5 to TRBJ2-5; D unclear. Germline lookup yields CDR1 MNHEY and CDR2 SVGAGI. Deletions cut 2 bases from V and 2 bases from J, with 9 bases between. The CDR3 spans 14 residues. The CDR3 reads CASSYTRYQETQYF. CDR3 DNA sequence: TGTGCCAGCAGTTACACCAGATATCAAGAGACCCAGTACTTC.

The rearrangement uses TRBV9 and TRBJ2-5, with 7 bases lining up with TRBD2. The germline V gene has CDR1 SGDLS and CDR2 YYNGEE. V was clipped by 4 bases and J by 5 bases; unmatched bases: 14. The CDR3 spans 16 residues. CDR3 in DNA: TGTGCCAGCAGCCAGAGTAGTGGGGGGGTCGTCGAGACCCAGTACTTC. Translation: CASSQSSGGVVETQYF.

This chain joins TRBV29-1 and TRBJ2-5; TRBD2 matches 8 bases. Germline V lookup: CDR1 SQVTM, CDR2 ANQGSEA. The CDR3 covers 13 residues. Unmatched junction bases numbered 7, after V lost 5 bases and J lost 5 bases. CDR3 region: CSVKRGRTETQYF. Here the CDR3 DNA reads TGCAGCGTTAAGCGGGGGCGGACGGAGACCCAGTACTTC.

The V call is TRBV5-1, the J call TRBJ2-2, with D maybe TRBD1 (5 bases). Germline CDR1 is SGHRS and CDR2 is YFSETQ. Trimming pared 1 base from V and 5 bases from J, leaving 12 bases between. This CDR3 has 15 residues. CDR3 in amino acids: CASSLRGFGTGELFF. The CDR3 region has the DNA TGCGCCAGCAGCTTGAGGGGTTTCGGAACCGGGGAGCTGTTTTTT.

J is TRBJ2-7 and V is TRBV29-1, with 9 bases that match TRBD1. Germline CDR1 is SQVTM and CDR2 is ANQGSEA. V dropped 2 bases and J dropped 0; count of bases not matched to a gene: 2. The CDR3 consists of 14 residues. The CDR3 loop is CSVENRGHSYEQYF. The DNA of the CDR3 is TGCAGCGTTGAAAACAGGGGGCACTCCTACGAGCAGTACTTC.

This chain uses TRBV6-6 with TRBJ1-2, with D uncertain. Trimming stripped 5 bases from V and 0 bases from J, with 13 bases between. Germline V gene sequence: CDR1 MNHNY, CDR2 SVGAGI (reference sequence). The CDR3 has 15 residues. The CDR3 here is CASSHYSATNYGYTF. CDR3 DNA: TGTGCCAGCAGTCACTACAGTGCTACTAACTATGGCTACACCTTC.

Here the CDR3 reads CAIMGGGADTQYF. CDR3 coding DNA: TGTGCCATCATGGGCGGGGGTGCTGATACGCAGTATTTT. The chain carries TRBV10-3 and TRBJ2-3; 7 bases line up with TRBD2. Looked up from germline, CDR1 is ENHRY and CDR2 is SYGVKD. The CDR3 has 13 residues. J was trimmed by 6 bases and V by 7 bases; bases with no gene match: 7.

The rearrangement joins TRBV19 to TRBJ1-1; 9 bases align to TRBD1. V shed 7 bases, J shed 5 bases, and the junction held 11 bases outside the gene matches. Germline V gene lookup returns CDR1 LNHDA and CDR2 SQIVND (reference sequence). This CDR3 spans 15 amino acids. This CDR3 reads CASMKDGQGNTEAFF. The CDR3 coding sequence is TGTGCCAGTATGAAAGACGGACAGGGGAATACTGAAGCTTTCTTT.

This clone has only one observation. At one end, the junction sequence differs from germline, possibly due to a read error. This chain uses TRBV7-9 with TRBJ1-1, with D uncertain. The CDR3 runs 15 residues. CDR1 is SEHNR, CDR2 FQNEAQ, per germline (reference sequence). The CDR3 DNA is TGTTCCAGCAGCTTAGGTTCAACAGCGAACACTGAAGCTTTCTTT. Residues: CSSSLGSTANTEAFF.

This sequence joins TRBV5-1 and TRBJ2-7; 10 bases match TRBD1. This CDR3 is built from 14 residues. The V segment lost 3 bases and the J segment 4 bases; nucleotides outside the gene matches: 4. Germline loops: CDR1 SGHRS, CDR2 YFSETQ. The CDR3 DNA reads TGCGCCAGCAGCTCCGGGACAGGGGATTACGAGCAGTACTTC. The encoded protein is CASSSGTGDYEQYF.

The chain combines TRBV9 with TRBJ2-3; 13 nucleotides line up with TRBD2. The CDR3 totals 16 residues. CDR1 and CDR2 from the germline V gene are SGDLS and YYNGEE. V was pared by 5 bases and J by 1 base, with 4 bases of the junction left unmatched. Written as DNA, the CDR3 is TGTGCCAGCAGTGGAACTAGCGGGGGGGGCACAGATACGCAGTATTTT. This codes for CASSGTSGGGTDTQYF.

The chain combines TRBV11-2 with TRBJ1-6, with a weak D call TRBD1 (5 bases). The V gene lost 3 bases and the J gene lost 11 bases, with 8 bases spanning the gap. Germline V lookup: CDR1 SGHAT, CDR2 FQNNGV. This CDR3 contains 12 residues. The CDR3 coding sequence is TGTGCCAGCAGCTTGCAGACAGCACCCCTCCACTTT. It translates to CASSLQTAPLHF.

The sample holds one count of this clone. The junction differs from germline at one of its ends, possibly a read error. The same CDR3 also results from other DNA sequences found in this sample. J is TRBJ1-5 and V is TRBV30; tentatively, D is TRBD1 (5 bases). The CDR3 is 13 residues long. In germline, CDR1 is GTSNPN, CDR2 SVGIG (reference sequence). CDR3 residues: CAWSPDRNQPQHF. In DNA, the CDR3 is TGCGCCTGGAGTCCAGACAGAAATCAGCCCCAGCATTTT.